The rows below give T cell receptor beta chains drawn from one sample of a study of regulatory T cells in long-lasting Graves disease. Via MiXCR, TCRdb re-called the multiplex PCR reads, giving one row per CDR3 protein. This sample has about 660,000 distinct CDR3 sequences; about 30% occur once, and the top ten carry roughly 46%. The sample was peripheral blood mononuclear cells (PBMCs), taken when the disease was refractory, from a patient treated with antithyroid drugs. The receptors were gathered from a female donor with Graves disease. Each CDR3 is given with its conserved first and last residue. A D gene is named only where the DNA matches it firmly. Clone size appears in some rows only: once, few, many, or a class for an expanded clone.

CDR3 protein: CASSVATSGYEQYF; CDR3 DNA: TGTGCCAGCAGCGTAGCAACTAGCGGATACGAGCAGTACTTC; J gene: TRBJ2-7; V gene: TRBV9; D gene: TRBD2; clone size: few
CDR3 protein: CASSYSGTGGQPQHF; CDR3 DNA: TGTGCCAGCAGTTACTCCGGGACAGGGGGTCAGCCCCAGCATTTT; J gene: TRBJ1-5; V gene: TRBV6-5; D gene: TRBD1; clone size: .
CDR3 protein: CASAPRDNTEAFF; CDR3 DNA: TGCGCCAGTGCCCCGCGGGATAACACTGAAGCTTTCTTT; J gene: TRBJ1-1; V gene: TRBV10-1; D gene: .; clone size: few
CDR3 protein: CASSAHQGAKNIQYF; CDR3 DNA: TGTGCCAGCAGTGCCCATCAGGGTGCCAAAAACATTCAGTACTTC; J gene: TRBJ2-4; V gene: TRBV6-1; D gene: .; clone size: .
CDR3 protein: CASSQEGFNQPQHF; CDR3 DNA: TGCGCCAGCAGCCAAGAAGGGTTCAATCAGCCCCAGCATTTT; J gene: TRBJ1-5; V gene: TRBV4-1; D gene: .; clone size: few
CDR3 protein: CATGPRTANQPQHF; CDR3 DNA: TGTGCCACAGGGCCTAGGACAGCTAATCAGCCCCAGCATTTT; J gene: TRBJ1-5; V gene: TRBV10-3; D gene: .; clone size: few
CDR3 protein: CASSPTGSGGENIQYF; CDR3 DNA: TGTGCCAGCAGTCCGACAGGCTCAGGAGGTGAAAACATTCAGTACTTC; J gene: TRBJ2-4; V gene: TRBV27; D gene: .; clone size: .
CDR3 protein: CASQGGTEAFF; CDR3 DNA: TGTGCCAGTCAGGGGGGCACTGAAGCTTTCTTT; J gene: TRBJ1-1; V gene: TRBV30; D gene: TRBD1; clone size: .
CDR3 protein: CASSLGLALKVSGELFF; CDR3 DNA: TGCGCCAGCAGCTTAGGACTAGCGTTAAAGGTCTCCGGGGAGCTGTTTTTT; J gene: TRBJ2-2; V gene: TRBV5-1; D gene: TRBD2; clone size: few
CDR3 protein: CASSPRLAGPYNEQFF; CDR3 DNA: TGTGCCAGCAGTCCCCGTCTAGCAGGCCCCTACAATGAGCAGTTCTTC; J gene: TRBJ2-1; V gene: TRBV28; D gene: .; clone size: .
CDR3 protein: CSVLDRGDQPQHF; CDR3 DNA: TGCAGCGTGTTGGACAGGGGAGATCAGCCCCAGCATTTT; J gene: TRBJ1-5; V gene: TRBV29-1; D gene: TRBD1; clone size: .
CDR3 protein: CASSLGQGWTEAFF; CDR3 DNA: TGTGCCAGCAGCTTAGGGCAGGGGTGGACTGAAGCTTTCTTT; J gene: TRBJ1-1; V gene: TRBV11-2; D gene: .; clone size: many
CDR3 protein: CASGEGTFSNQPQHF; CDR3 DNA: TGTGCCAGCGGTGAAGGAACCTTTAGCAATCAGCCCCAGCATTTT; J gene: TRBJ1-5; V gene: TRBV6-2/TRBV6-3; D gene: .; clone size: .
CDR3 protein: CASNDQGKFNTEAFF; CDR3 DNA: TGTGCCAGCAACGACCAGGGAAAGTTCAACACTGAAGCTTTCTTT; J gene: TRBJ1-1; V gene: TRBV9; D gene: .; clone size: .
CDR3 protein: CASKIKEGTDTQYF; CDR3 DNA: TGTGCCAGCAAAATAAAAGAGGGCACAGATACGCAGTATTTT; J gene: TRBJ2-3; V gene: TRBV27; D gene: .; clone size: few
CDR3 protein: CASSPARGTEAFF; CDR3 DNA: TGTGCCAGCAGCCCAGCCCGCGGAACCGAAGCTTTCTTT; J gene: TRBJ1-1; V gene: TRBV3-1; D gene: .; clone size: .